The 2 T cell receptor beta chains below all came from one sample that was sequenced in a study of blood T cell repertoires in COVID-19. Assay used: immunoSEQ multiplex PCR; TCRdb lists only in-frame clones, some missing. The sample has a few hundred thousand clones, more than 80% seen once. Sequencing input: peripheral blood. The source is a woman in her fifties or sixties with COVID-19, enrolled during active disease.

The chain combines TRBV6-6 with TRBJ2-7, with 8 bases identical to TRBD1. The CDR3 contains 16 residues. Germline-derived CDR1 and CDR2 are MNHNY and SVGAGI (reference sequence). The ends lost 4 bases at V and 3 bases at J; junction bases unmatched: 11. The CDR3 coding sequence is TGTGCCAGCAGTTCCAGCGACAGGGGAAGTGTCTACGAGCAGTACTTC. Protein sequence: CASSSSDRGSVYEQYF.

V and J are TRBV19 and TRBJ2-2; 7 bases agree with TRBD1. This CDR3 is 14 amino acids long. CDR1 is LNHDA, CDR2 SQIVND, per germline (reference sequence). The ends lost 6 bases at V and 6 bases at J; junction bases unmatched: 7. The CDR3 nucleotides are TGTGCCAGTAGCTCGGGACAGACCTCCGGGGAGCTGTTTTTT. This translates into CASSSGQTSGELFF.